A selection of T cell receptor beta chains follows, all from one sample in a study of blood T cells in healthy people across ages. From the 5' RACE reads, TCRdb called clonotypes with MiXCR, one entry per CDR3 protein. The data hold approximately 820,000 distinct CDR3 sequences, with around 45% observed a single time. Source material: blood. Receptor source: a man aged 60 to 75 in good health. The CDR3 runs from the conserved cysteine through the conserved F or W. A D gene is named only where the DNA matches it firmly. Only some rows state a clone size, as once, few, many or a class for expanded clones.

few	TRBD1	TRBJ2-1	TRBV2	CASSGTGKSHNEQFF	TGTGCCAGCAGTGGGACAGGGAAATCTCACAATGAGCAGTTCTTC
-	-	TRBJ1-6	TRBV20-1	CSASSRGENSPLHF	TGCAGTGCTAGTTCCCGCGGGGAGAATTCACCCCTCCACTTT
-	-	TRBJ2-5	TRBV20-1	CSARTGRQYF	TGCAGTGCTAGGACAGGGAGGCAGTACTTC
-	-	TRBJ2-7	TRBV5-6	CASSLRPQGGSYEQYF	TGTGCCAGCAGCTTGAGGCCTCAGGGGGGATCCTACGAGCAGTACTTC
-	-	TRBJ2-1	TRBV20-1	CSASPQSPGIRGNEQFF	TGCAGTGCTAGTCCCCAATCCCCAGGGATCCGGGGCAATGAGCAGTTCTTC
many	-	TRBJ2-1	TRBV3-1	CASSADSYNEQFF	TGTGCCAGCAGTGCCGACAGCTACAATGAGCAGTTCTTC
-	-	TRBJ2-7	TRBV10-2	CASSELGGSYEQYF	TGCGCCAGCAGTGAGCTAGGCGGTTCCTACGAGCAGTACTTC
few	-	TRBJ2-1	TRBV7-2	CASSSRPTSLVNEQFF	TGTGCCAGCAGCTCCCGACCAACTTCACTTGTAAATGAGCAGTTCTTC
-	TRBD2	TRBJ2-5	TRBV9	CASSVTTSGGRGTQYF	TGTGCCAGCAGCGTAACCACTAGCGGGGGACGGGGGACCCAGTACTTC
-	-	TRBJ2-1	TRBV7-7	CASSPETNREQFF	TGTGCTAGCAGTCCTGAAACCAACAGGGAGCAGTTCTTC
few	TRBD1	TRBJ2-5	TRBV14	CASSEFYGTGWYF	TGTGCCAGCTCCGAGTTTTACGGGACAGGGTGGTACTTC
-	-	TRBJ1-2	TRBV12-3/TRBV12-4	CASSLSARGYGYTF	TGTGCCAGCAGTTTATCGGCTAGGGGGTATGGCTACACCTTC
once	-	TRBJ1-6	TRBV27	CASSVSENSPLHF	TGTGCCAGCAGTGTATCCGAGAATTCACCCCTCCACTTT
-	-	TRBJ2-7	TRBV5-1	CASSSTGIHEQYF	TGCGCCAGCAGCTCCACAGGGATCCACGAGCAGTACTTC
-	TRBD1	TRBJ2-1	TRBV6-5	CASGHSGTGTYNEQFF	TGTGCCAGCGGTCACTCCGGGACAGGAACCTACAATGAGCAGTTCTTC
-	TRBD1	TRBJ2-7	TRBV20-1	CSAVRDRASSEQYF	TGCAGTGCTGTCCGGGACAGGGCTTCTAGCGAGCAGTACTTC
-	TRBD1	TRBJ2-6	TRBV6-5	CASSYRQGSAGANVLTF	TGTGCCAGCAGTTATAGACAGGGGTCGGCTGGGGCCAACGTCCTGACTTTC
-	-	TRBJ2-3	TRBV7-3	CASSSRDSPVTDTQYF	TGTGCCAGCAGCTCCCGGGACTCTCCCGTCACAGATACGCAGTATTTT
-	-	TRBJ1-2	TRBV28	CASTIGPLIYGYTF	TGTGCCAGCACCATTGGACCCTTGATATATGGCTACACCTTC
-	TRBD2	TRBJ2-3	TRBV24-1	CATSDPSLAGDTDTQYF	TGTGCCACCAGTGATCCCTCCTTAGCGGGGGACACAGATACGCAGTATTTT
-	-	TRBJ2-7	TRBV18	CASSPIQAEDYEQYF	TGTGCCAGCTCACCCATCCAGGCAGAGGACTACGAGCAGTACTTC
-	-	TRBJ2-3	TRBV28	CASSLRGGYTDTQYF	TGTGCCAGCAGTTTACGCGGAGGGTACACAGATACGCAGTATTTT
few	TRBD2	TRBJ2-3	TRBV5-5	CASSLDSEGLASYSTQYF	TGTGCCAGCAGCTTGGACAGCGAGGGACTAGCTTCCTACAGTACGCAGTATTTT
few	-	TRBJ1-1	TRBV4-3	CASSQEMGGNTEAFF	TGCGCCAGCAGCCAAGAAATGGGGGGGAACACTGAAGCTTTCTTT
-	-	TRBJ2-7	TRBV6-6	CASSYDGAETYEQYF	TGTGCCAGCAGTTACGACGGGGCCGAAACCTACGAGCAGTACTTC
few	TRBD1	TRBJ2-7	TRBV7-2	CASSYQQGPYEQYF	TGTGCCAGCAGCTACCAACAGGGGCCCTACGAGCAGTACTTC
-	-	TRBJ2-5	TRBV7-2	CASSRGGYETQYF	TGTGCCAGCAGCCGTGGGGGGTATGAGACCCAGTACTTC
-	-	TRBJ2-7	TRBV20-1	CSARRGAGQYF	TGCAGTGCTAGAAGGGGCGCAGGGCAGTACTTC
-	-	TRBJ2-7	TRBV7-9	CASSLIGTPYEQYF	TGTGCCAGCAGCTTGATAGGCACACCCTACGAGCAGTACTTC
few	-	TRBJ2-5	TRBV7-9	CASSPRGSLQETQYF	TGTGCCAGCAGCCCCCGGGGCAGCCTACAAGAGACCCAGTACTTC
medium-sized	-	TRBJ2-4	TRBV6-2/TRBV6-3	CASSQTGRLNIQYF	TGTGCCAGCAGCCAAACTGGGAGACTAAACATTCAGTACTTC
-	TRBD1	TRBJ2-2	TRBV10-2	CASSESRTGWTGELFF	TGCGCCAGCAGTGAGTCGAGGACAGGGTGGACCGGGGAGCTGTTTTTT
-	TRBD2	TRBJ2-1	TRBV9	CASSSEQRGGRLFF	TGTGCCAGCAGCTCAGAACAGCGGGGGGGCCGATTGTTCTTC
-	TRBD2	TRBJ2-3	TRBV24-1	CATSDWPSGGFTDTQYF	TGTGCCACCAGTGATTGGCCAAGCGGGGGGTTCACAGATACGCAGTATTTT
-	-	TRBJ2-3	TRBV5-1	CASSLDSPLSTDTQYF	TGCGCCAGCAGCTTAGATAGCCCTCTGAGCACAGATACGCAGTATTTT
once	-	TRBJ1-5	TRBV15	CATGPTGTAQPQHF	TGTGCCACCGGCCCAACCGGGACGGCCCAGCCCCAGCATTTT
-	TRBD1	TRBJ2-7	TRBV20-1	CSARGQGTDYNEQYF	TGCAGTGCTAGGGGACAGGGGACAGACTACAATGAGCAGTACTTC
-	TRBD1	TRBJ2-5	TRBV9	CASTHTGSGGLETQYF	TGTGCCAGCACCCACACGGGGTCAGGGGGTTTAGAGACCCAGTACTTC
-	-	TRBJ1-4	TRBV4-3	CASSQEGGGFGEKLFF	TGCGCCAGCAGCCAAGAGGGGGGAGGGTTCGGTGAAAAACTGTTTTTT
few	-	TRBJ1-2	TRBV29-1	CSVSSPEGGRGYTF	TGCAGCGTTTCTTCTCCTGAAGGGGGGCGGGGCTACACCTTC
few	TRBD2	TRBJ2-5	TRBV15	CATSRLGTSSAQETQYF	TGTGCCACCAGCAGACTCGGGACTAGTAGCGCCCAAGAGACCCAGTACTTC
few	-	TRBJ2-7	TRBV7-2	CASSVRDAKGGEQYF	TGTGCCAGCAGCGTGCGGGACGCCAAAGGGGGCGAGCAGTACTTC
few	-	TRBJ2-6	TRBV27	CASSPSWGANVLTF	TGTGCCAGCAGTCCCTCCTGGGGGGCCAACGTCCTGACTTTC
few	TRBD2	TRBJ2-1	TRBV28	CASSLAGGINEQFF	TGTGCCAGCAGTCTAGCGGGGGGGATCAATGAGCAGTTCTTC
-	-	TRBJ1-1	TRBV5-5	CASSLAFLAYTEAFF	TGTGCCAGCAGCTTGGCCTTCCTCGCTTACACTGAAGCTTTCTTT
many	TRBD1	TRBJ2-7	TRBV29-1	CSATRGPYEQYF	TGCAGCGCTACCAGGGGGCCCTACGAGCAGTACTTC
-	-	TRBJ2-2	TRBV6-5	CASSGCTGELFF	TGTGCCAGCAGTGGGTGTACCGGGGAGCTGTTTTTT
few	TRBD2	TRBJ2-3	TRBV6-6	CASSRLAEKSTDTQYF	TGTGCCAGCAGCCGACTAGCGGAGAAGAGCACAGATACGCAGTATTTT
-	-	TRBJ2-1	TRBV9	CASSPPTGTNEQFF	TGTGCCAGCAGCCCTCCCACAGGGACCAATGAGCAGTTCTTC
-	TRBD1	TRBJ1-2	TRBV3-1	CASSQVTGGAYTF	TGTGCCAGCAGCCAAGTCACAGGGGGCGCCTACACCTTC
-	-	TRBJ1-1	TRBV20-1	CSAHDGVNTEAFF	TGCAGTGCTCACGACGGGGTGAACACTGAAGCTTTCTTT
-	-	TRBJ1-4	TRBV4-1	CASSQDGPATNEKLFF	TGCGCCAGCAGCCAAGATGGTCCAGCAACTAATGAAAAACTGTTTTTT
few	TRBD2	TRBJ2-5	TRBV7-8	CASSWGLAGSETQYF	TGTGCCAGCAGCTGGGGACTAGCGGGTTCAGAGACCCAGTACTTC